Below are 9 T cell receptor beta chains sequenced from a single sample in a study of human thymus T cells. Thymus specimens were resections from corrective heart surgery. Sequencing was performed with immunoSEQ multiplex PCR; in TCRdb, only in-frame clones are kept and a portion is missing. This sample has about 78,000 clones, with roughly 97% found just once. Sequencing input: thymus tissue. These receptors were collected from a boy younger than two with a congenital heart defect but otherwise immunologically healthy.

This chain connects TRBV10-3 to TRBJ2-1; 7 bases fit TRBD2. Losses at the gene ends were 6 bases for V and 7 bases for J; bases not matched to a gene: 18. This CDR3 region has 17 residues. Germline V gives CDR1 ENHRY, CDR2 SYGVKD. This CDR3 is CAIRALLEREIGNEQFF. In nucleotides, the CDR3 is TGTGCCATCAGGGCCCTTCTAGAGCGGGAAATAGGGAATGAGCAGTTCTTC.

CDR3 sequence: CASSPSGGRAANTGELFF. The CDR3 bases are TGTGCCAGCAGTCCTTCCGGCGGGAGGGCCGCGAACACCGGGGAGCTGTTTTTT. The genes are TRBV27 and TRBJ2-2; 9 nucleotides line up with TRBD2. The V segment lost 5 bases and the J segment 0 bases; nucleotides outside the gene matches: 10. This CDR3 is 18 amino acids long. Germline V gene lookup returns CDR1 MNHEY and CDR2 SMNVEV (reference sequence).

The chain links TRBV10-3 to TRBJ1-4; D unclear. Germline V lookup: CDR1 ENHRY, CDR2 SYGVKD. This CDR3 is 17 amino acids long. V shed 2 bases and J shed 7 bases, with 20 bases lying between them. DNA for the CDR3: TGTGCCATCAGTGAGACTTCACCCCCGGGCGGCGGTGAAAAACTGTTTTTT. This translates into CAISETSPPGGGEKLFF.

The chain uses TRBV10-3 and TRBJ2-7; no clear D gene. The germline V gene has CDR1 ENHRY and CDR2 SYGVKD. The CDR3 is made up of 12 amino acids. Trimming cost V 5 bases and J 4 bases, with 9 bases left between them. CDR3 residues: CAISRPDYEQYF. CDR3 nucleotide sequence: TGTGCCATCAGTCGACCTGATTACGAGCAGTACTTC.

CDR3 residues: CASGLVHPWGNQESGELFF. Here the CDR3 DNA reads TGTGCTAGTGGTTTGGTACACCCCTGGGGCAATCAGGAGTCCGGGGAGCTGTTTTTT. The V and J genes are TRBV12-5 and TRBJ2-2, with a possible D match to TRBD1 (5 bases). The germline V gene encodes CDR1 LGHNT and CDR2 FRNRAP. Trimming took 0 bases from V and 6 from J, leaving 23 bases between them. CDR3 length: 19 amino acids. The full variable domain, its missing parts supplied by reference TRBV12-5 and TRBJ2-2, is DARVTQTPRHKVTEMGQEVTMRCQPILGHNTVFWYRQTMMQGLELLAYFRNRAPLDDSGMPKDRFSAEMPDATLATLKIQPSEPRDSAVYFCASGLVHPWGNQESGELFFGEGSRLTVL.

CDR3 in DNA: TGTGCCAGCAGTAAACGAGGCCTAGCAGGCGGGGAGCTGTTTTTT. Amino acids: CASSKRGLAGGELFF. The chain uses TRBV28 and TRBJ2-2; TRBD2 might be the D (5 bases). The CDR3 extends over 15 amino acids. Trimming took 5 bases from V and 7 from J, leaving 17 bases between them. Germline V gene data show CDR1 as MDHEN and CDR2 as SYDVKM.

This clone was seen just once. V is TRBV2 and J is TRBJ2-7; possibly TRBD1 for D (5 bases). With 8 bases removed from V and 3 bases from J, the gap between germline ends came to 11 bases. The CDR3 has 12 amino acids. Germline values: CDR1 SNHLY, CDR2 FYNNEI. The CDR3 bases are TGTGCCAGCCAGAAGGGGTTCTACGAGCAGTACTTC. This codes for CASQKGFYEQYF.

The chain joins TRBV6-1 to TRBJ2-1; D gene unclear. Trimming took 4 bases from V and 8 from J, leaving 18 bases between them. Per the germline V gene, CDR1 is MNHNS and CDR2 is SASEGT. The CDR3 sequence is 15 residues long. This CDR3 is CASSARHWSFDEQFF. The CDR3 DNA is TGTGCCAGCAGTGCGAGACATTGGTCGTTTGATGAGCAGTTCTTC.

This chain joins TRBV10-3 and TRBJ1-3; D is unclear. Trimming removed 0 bases from V and 0 bases from J, with 12 bases in between. Per germline, CDR1 ENHRY and CDR2 SYGVKD. The CDR3 sequence is 17 residues long. CDR3: CAISESGSLSSGNTIYF. The DNA for the CDR3 is TGTGCCATCAGTGAGTCAGGCAGCCTGAGCTCTGGAAACACCATATATTTT.